This TCR beta chain is drawn from a study of blood T cell repertoires in COVID-19. Study context: There were acute and convalescent COVID-19 samples, and they came from the United States, Italy and Spain.

Profiling relied on immunoSEQ multiplex PCR, and the TCRdb table lists in-frame clones only, not all of them. The sample holds some 260,000 clones, roughly 88% seen once. The CDR3 covers 16 residues. V gave up 1 base and J gave up 0 bases; unmatched junction bases: 0. Germline CDR1 LGHDT, CDR2 YNNKEL (reference sequence). The TCR was taken from a woman in her 70s with COVID-19, enrolled during active disease. The V call is TRBV3-1 (or the pseudogene TRBV3-2), the J call TRBJ2-2; 9 nucleotides line up with TRBD2. The source material was peripheral blood. The CDR3 DNA sequence: TGTGCCAGCAGCCAAGGCGGGGGGGCGAACACCGGGGAGCTGTTTTTT. As protein: CASSQGGGANTGELFF.